This TCR beta chain emerged from a study of T cells in Graves' hyperthyroidism and ophthalmopathy. Overall study results and limits: In simple terms, a model built on 13 V-J features told ophthalmopathy apart from stable hyperthyroidism. Ophthalmopathy got predicted by the model a median roughly six months before its onset.

This clonotype was seen only a few times. Its specificity is unknown. The investigators amplified TCR beta CDR3 regions from RNA transcripts. Researchers ran a first-round RT-PCR on the TCR CDR3 using the HTBI primer set. MiXCR, run by TCRdb on the multiplex PCR reads, gives a single entry per CDR3 protein. The repertoire includes about 640,000 distinct CDR3 sequences, roughly 20% of them detected once, and over 30% sits in the top ten. CDR3 length: 21 amino acids. J lost 1 base, V lost 4 bases, and 15 bases had no gene match. The V gene's germline CDR1 is MNHEY and CDR2 SVGAGI. The receptor's source is a man aged 30 to 39 with Graves' ophthalmopathy. Specimen: blood. The chain recombines TRBV6-5 with TRBJ2-1; 14 bases map to TRBD2. CDR3 residues: CASSLLTTGTSGSRSYNEQFF. CDR3 DNA sequence: TGTGCCAGCAGTTTACTCACAACCGGGACTAGCGGGAGTCGATCCTACAATGAGCAGTTCTTC.